These 5 T cell receptor beta chains came from one sample sequenced in a study of blood T cell repertoires in COVID-19. Assay used: immunoSEQ multiplex PCR; TCRdb lists only in-frame clones, some missing. The sample records under 250,000 clones, approximately 78% being singletons. Sequenced input: peripheral blood. The receptors here all came from a middle-aged woman with acute or convalescent COVID-19.

The chain employs TRBV4-2 and TRBJ2-3; 7 nucleotides agree with TRBD2. The CDR3 sequence is 21 residues long. Germline V gives CDR1 LGHNA, CDR2 YNFKEQ. V dropped 0 bases and J dropped 0; count of bases not matched to a gene: 18. CDR3 sequence: CASSQELTPAGAATSTDTQYF. DNA of the CDR3: TGTGCCAGCAGCCAAGAGCTAACTCCCGCGGGAGCAGCAACTAGCACAGATACGCAGTATTTT.

V is TRBV27 and J is TRBJ2-7; 7 nucleotides align to TRBD2. With 3 bases clipped from V and 7 bases from J, the junction kept 12 bases outside the gene matches. The germline V gene encodes CDR1 MNHEY and CDR2 SMNVEV (reference sequence). This CDR3 contains 15 residues. The CDR3 DNA reads TGTGCCAGCAGTTTTAAGACTAGCTCTTTTCGAGAGCAGTACTTC. It yields the protein CASSFKTSSFREQYF.

The rearrangement links TRBV6-5 to TRBJ2-2, with TRBD2 identical over 10 bases. The CDR3 has 16 residues. CDR1 is MNHEY, CDR2 SVGAGI, per germline. Trimming removed 0 bases from V and 5 bases from J; junction bases left unmatched: 3. As DNA, the CDR3 is TGTGCCAGCAGTTACTCAGGAGCGGGAGGGACCGGGGAGCTGTTTTTT. It encodes CASSYSGAGGTGELFF.

The CDR3 spells CASSRQITSGSAGANVLTF. CDR3 bases: TGTGCCAGCAGCCGACAGATCACTAGCGGGAGTGCCGGGGCCAACGTCCTGACTTTC. The chain carries TRBV11-2 and TRBJ2-6; 11 nucleotides match TRBD2. Germline CDR1 is SGHAT and CDR2 is FQNNGV. CDR3 length equals 19 residues. After removal of 5 bases from V and 4 bases from J, the junction contained 13 bases not matched to a gene.

The V call is TRBV4-2, the J call TRBJ2-7; the D gene is possibly TRBD2 (6 bases). Trimming pared 0 bases from V and 2 bases from J, leaving 14 bases between. CDR3 size: 16 residues. The V gene's germline CDR1 is LGHNA and CDR2 YNFKEQ. CDR3 loop: CASSQDSASATYEQYF. DNA for the CDR3: TGTGCCAGCAGCCAAGATTCGGCTAGCGCAACCTACGAGCAGTACTTC.